Here is one TCR beta chain with its context. Its antigen is currently unknown. These data originate in a study of T-cell memory formation after mild COVID-19. There are 14 residues in the CDR3. Germline values: CDR1 ENHRY, CDR2 SYGVKD. Between the trimmed V and J ends, which lost 3 bases and 2 bases, there was a span of 8 bases. Findings and caveats of the study: The SARS-CoV-2 specificity of second-wave clones reaching peak at day 37 remained unverified. Chiefly within CM and EM were the contracting CD4+ clones; CD8+ ones were within EMRA.

5'RACE, which relied on constant-segment primers, yielded TCR alpha and TCR beta cDNA libraries carrying sample barcodes and UMIs. A single record per CDR3 protein comes from TCRdb applying MiXCR to the 5' RACE reads. The table lists fewer than 250,000 distinct CDR3 sequences, over 15% of them singletons. The receptor comes from an adult woman who had mild COVID-19 (a few samples of this study predate the infection). Cell type and time point are not known. The chain carries TRBV10-3 and TRBJ1-3; tentatively, D is TRBD1 (6 bases). The sequenced sample was PBMCs or a T cell subset sorted from them (not recorded which). The CDR3 is CAISEPGAGNTIYF. CDR3 sequence (DNA): TGTGCCATCAGTGAACCAGGGGCTGGAAACACCATATATTTT.